The rows below give T cell receptor beta chains drawn from one sample of a study of glioma-infiltrating T cells after dendritic cell vaccination. Libraries were prepared by immunoSEQ multiplex PCR; TCRdb keeps only in-frame clonotypes and omits some of them. The data contain 80,000 to 100,000 clones, over 60% of them singletons. The sequencing used blood, collected before dendritic cell vaccination. The receptors were gathered from a human donor with glioblastoma. The conserved cysteine and the conserved F or W are not part of the CDR3 here.

j_call	v_call	cdr3_aa
TRBJ2-1	TRBV9	ASSVTSGRENEQF
TRBJ1-2	TRBV5-1	ASSQNPIYGYT
TRBJ2-2	TRBV5-4	ASSSPASGGRGELF
TRBJ2-3	TRBV5-1	ASSLVTSGSGDTQY
TRBJ1-1	TRBV30	AWSGTLITEAF
TRBJ2-1	TRBV6-1	ASRRLADTYNEQF
TRBJ2-2	TRBV4-1	ASTSLAGVGSTGELF
TRBJ2-7	TRBV6-4	ASTPDRGRSYEQY
TRBJ2-3	TRBV10-1	ASSESSSGANTQY
TRBJ1-2	TRBV18	ASSPGPRGYGYT
TRBJ1-4	TRBV28	ASIGTPDEKLF
TRBJ2-1	TRBV11-3	ASSGGSGRDEQF
TRBJ1-6	TRBV6-1	ASSEAASGQKNSPLH
TRBJ2-1	TRBV5-1	ASSLGVAGGDEQF
TRBJ2-7	TRBV5-1	ASSLEVTSYEQY
TRBJ2-2	TRBV12-5	ASGLWATGELF
TRBJ2-5	TRBV4-1	ASSRGLVWQETQY
TRBJ2-4	TRBV19	ATATGGAKNIQY
TRBJ1-2	TRBV2	ASSPQGSYT
TRBJ2-1	TRBV5-6	ASSSGTSGTFYNEQF
TRBJ2-1	TRBV7-9	ASSLAGTSGNEQF
TRBJ2-7	TRBV7-2	ASSLARSLPAYEQY
TRBJ1-3	TRBV6-5	ASSSLGASGNTIY
TRBJ1-6	TRBV7-2	ASSLVPAGVGNSPLH
TRBJ2-5	TRBV7-6	ASSRLAGRGETQY
TRBJ2-5	TRBV10-3	AISLSGGAGETQY
TRBJ2-1	TRBV9	ASSVTSGVGSYNEQF
TRBJ2-2	TRBV2	ATQRGGSTGELF
TRBJ1-3	TRBV5-6	ASSLGEQGTGKGNTIY
TRBJ1-1	TRBV5-1	ASSVRSGTEAF
TRBJ2-6	TRBV5-1	ASSVRTGAGSGANVLT
TRBJ1-2	TRBV30	AWSVQGAGGYT
TRBJ1-1	TRBV5-1	ASTPLGHGNTEAF
TRBJ2-5	TRBV18	ASSRPSQETQY
TRBJ2-1	TRBV9	ASSVGAGGPNEQF
TRBJ1-1	TRBV10-3	AISENYGLAF
TRBJ1-1	TRBV28	ASSPRTGGSEAF
TRBJ2-7	TRBV4-1	ASSQDVQGIYEQY
TRBJ1-4	TRBV6-1	ASRRGNEKLF
TRBJ1-1	TRBV6-1	ASTRGNTEAF
TRBJ1-2	TRBV7-9	ASSLNEGALGYT
TRBJ2-1	TRBV7-7	ASSLGGTGGEDEQF
TRBJ1-2	TRBV27	ASSSRTGFYGYT
TRBJ1-2	TRBV25-1	ASSEDVGLSGYT
TRBJ1-5	TRBV30	AWSAAAGFQPQH
TRBJ1-5	TRBV2	ASCLDRANQPQH
TRBJ2-7	TRBV7-8	ASSLGSRYEQY
TRBJ1-2	TRBV9	ASSVGQNYGYT
TRBJ2-5	TRBV4-1	ASSQDWGPEETQY
TRBJ2-7	TRBV29-1	SVEGRLYEQY
-	TRBV27	ASSLYWENEQY
TRBJ2-5	TRBV9	ASSPPQGEETQY
TRBJ2-3	TRBV7-3	ASSPYVAGGTDTQY
TRBJ1-5	TRBV30	AWSVGLFMAEPQH